Described below is a single T cell receptor beta chain sequence and its context. An end of the junction does not agree with germline; a read error may underlie this. Researchers ran the PCR with 60 Vbeta and 13 Jbeta primers. The method was immunoSEQ multiplex PCR; TCRdb's version includes in-frame clones alone and lacks a portion of them. Of some 200,000 clones listed, approximately 82% are singletons. The entry originates in a study of cytomegalovirus exposure and HLA in healthy donors. The CDR3 contains 14 residues. The germline gives CDR1 SGHTA, CDR2 FQGNSA. The V call is TRBV7-2, the J call TRBJ1-1, with D perhaps matching TRBD1 (5 bases). The specimen was PBMCs. The TCR comes from a man aged 18 to 30 in good health and CMV-seronegative. This chain's CDR3 is CASSLDPGRPSSNF. The CDR3 bases are TGTGCCAGCAGCTTAGACCCAGGGAGGCCGAGTTCTAATTTT.